A selection of T cell receptor beta chains follows, all from one sample in a study of T cell changes during pregnancy in multiple sclerosis. Assay: immunoSEQ multiplex PCR; the TCRdb copy retains only in-frame clones and omits some. The data contain 65,000 to 90,000 clones, around 92% of them singletons. The material was peripheral blood, obtained in the third trimester of pregnancy. Source of these receptors: a female donor in good health, enrolled as a control in a pregnancy study. Each CDR3 is given with its conserved first and last residue. Fields, in order: J gene, D gene, clone size, V gene, CDR3 DNA, CDR3 protein. The D gene is left open where the match is weak. Part of the rows lack a size; the others show once, few, many or a class for expanded clones.

j_gene: TRBJ2-3; d_gene: .; abundance: .; v_gene: TRBV18; CDR3nt: TGTGCCAGCTCGGGGTCCCCTAGCTCGGGCGGGGGCTACACAGATACGCAGTATTTT; CDR3aa: CASSGSPSSGGGYTDTQYF
j_gene: TRBJ1-5; d_gene: .; abundance: .; v_gene: TRBV4-2; CDR3nt: TGTGCCAGCAGCCAAGAGTCGGCGGTGGGCAATCAGCCCCAGCATTTT; CDR3aa: CASSQESAVGNQPQHF
j_gene: TRBJ2-1; d_gene: .; abundance: .; v_gene: TRBV27; CDR3nt: TGTGCCAGCAGCCATCGGGGGAATGAGCAGTTCTTC; CDR3aa: CASSHRGNEQFF
j_gene: TRBJ2-7; d_gene: .; abundance: .; v_gene: TRBV20-1; CDR3nt: TGCAGTGCTAGACCCAACTACGAGCAGTACTTC; CDR3aa: CSARPNYEQYF
j_gene: TRBJ2-5; d_gene: TRBD1; abundance: .; v_gene: TRBV7-7; CDR3nt: TGTGCCAGCAGCCGGGGACAGGGAGAGACCCAGTACTTC; CDR3aa: CASSRGQGETQYF
j_gene: TRBJ2-7; d_gene: TRBD1; abundance: .; v_gene: TRBV28; CDR3nt: TGTGCCAGCAGCGTACAGGGGGTCCACGAGCAGTACTTC; CDR3aa: CASSVQGVHEQYF
j_gene: TRBJ2-5; d_gene: TRBD1; abundance: .; v_gene: TRBV25-1; CDR3nt: TGTGCCAGCAGTGAATGGAAGGGGGCCGGGACCCAGTACTTC; CDR3aa: CASSEWKGAGTQYF
j_gene: TRBJ1-6; d_gene: .; abundance: few; v_gene: TRBV7-3; CDR3nt: TGTGCCAGCAGCTTATTCGGTAATTCACCCCTCCACTTT; CDR3aa: CASSLFGNSPLHF
j_gene: TRBJ2-3; d_gene: TRBD2; abundance: .; v_gene: TRBV28; CDR3nt: TGTGCCAGCAGTTTTACTAGCGGGATTATAGATACGCAGTATTTT; CDR3aa: CASSFTSGIIDTQYF
j_gene: TRBJ2-1; d_gene: .; abundance: .; v_gene: TRBV7-9; CDR3nt: TGTGCCAGCAGCCCGAAGGAAGCGGTCTCCTACAATGAGCAGTTCTTC; CDR3aa: CASSPKEAVSYNEQFF
j_gene: TRBJ1-5; d_gene: .; abundance: .; v_gene: TRBV15; CDR3nt: TGTGCCACCAGCAGAGATACAGTTAATCAGCCCCAGCATTTT; CDR3aa: CATSRDTVNQPQHF
j_gene: TRBJ2-7; d_gene: TRBD1; abundance: .; v_gene: TRBV28; CDR3nt: TGTGCCAGCAGCGCGGATTTTGGGACAGTCTCCTACGAGCAGTACTTC; CDR3aa: CASSADFGTVSYEQYF
j_gene: TRBJ1-5; d_gene: TRBD1; abundance: .; v_gene: TRBV6-1; CDR3nt: TGTGCCAGCAGTGAAGGACAGGGGGCGAAAGGCGGTCAGCCCCAGCATTTT; CDR3aa: CASSEGQGAKGGQPQHF
j_gene: TRBJ2-2; d_gene: .; abundance: once; v_gene: TRBV14; CDR3nt: TGTGCCAGCAGCCAATATGGCCCCGGGGAGCTGTTTTTT; CDR3aa: CASSQYGPGELFF
j_gene: TRBJ2-7; d_gene: TRBD2; abundance: .; v_gene: TRBV29-1; CDR3nt: TGCAGCGTTGGTCATAGGGGAGGGTACGAGCAGTACTTC; CDR3aa: CSVGHRGGYEQYF
j_gene: TRBJ1-2; d_gene: .; abundance: .; v_gene: TRBV21-1; CDR3nt: TGTGCCAGCAGCAAACGGGGGAAGGTAGATGGCTACACCTTC; CDR3aa: CASSKRGKVDGYTF
j_gene: TRBJ2-1; d_gene: TRBD2; abundance: .; v_gene: TRBV4-3; CDR3nt: TGCGCCAGCAGCCAAGCATGGAGAGCGGGAGGAACCTACAATGAGCAGTTCTTC; CDR3aa: CASSQAWRAGGTYNEQFF
j_gene: TRBJ2-2; d_gene: .; abundance: .; v_gene: TRBV30; CDR3nt: TGTGCCTGGAGTACCGGGGACACCGGGGAGCTGTTTTTT; CDR3aa: CAWSTGDTGELFF
j_gene: TRBJ2-2; d_gene: TRBD1; abundance: .; v_gene: TRBV29-1; CDR3nt: TGCAGCGTGACAGGGGGGGCGAACACCGGGGAGCTGTTTTTT; CDR3aa: CSVTGGANTGELFF
j_gene: TRBJ2-7; d_gene: TRBD2; abundance: .; v_gene: TRBV7-2; CDR3nt: TGTGCCAGCAGCGTACCTCGGCGGGGGTCCTACGAGCAGTACTTC; CDR3aa: CASSVPRRGSYEQYF
j_gene: TRBJ2-7; d_gene: .; abundance: once; v_gene: TRBV5-1; CDR3nt: TGCGCCAGCAAACCCCAACAGGAGGGAGAGCAGTACTTC; CDR3aa: CASKPQQEGEQYF
j_gene: TRBJ1-4; d_gene: TRBD1; abundance: .; v_gene: TRBV5-5; CDR3nt: TGTGCCAGCAGCGCCGACAGGGGGTACTCCGCTAGTGGTGAAAAACTGTTTTTT; CDR3aa: CASSADRGYSASGEKLFF
j_gene: TRBJ1-3; d_gene: .; abundance: .; v_gene: TRBV6-5; CDR3nt: TGTGCCAGCAGCTCCCGTCCTCTCTCTGGAAACACCATATATTTT; CDR3aa: CASSSRPLSGNTIYF
j_gene: TRBJ2-2; d_gene: .; abundance: .; v_gene: TRBV5-1; CDR3nt: TGCGCCAGCAATCGTGGGGCGGACACCGGGGAGCTGTTTTTT; CDR3aa: CASNRGADTGELFF
j_gene: TRBJ2-7; d_gene: .; abundance: .; v_gene: TRBV27; CDR3nt: TGTGCCAGCAGTTTATCGATGGCGGGGTACTTCTACGAGCAGTACTTC; CDR3aa: CASSLSMAGYFYEQYF
j_gene: TRBJ2-2; d_gene: TRBD2; abundance: .; v_gene: TRBV11-2; CDR3nt: TGTGCCAGCAGCTTAGGGACTAGCGGTAGCACCGGGGAGCTGTTTTTT; CDR3aa: CASSLGTSGSTGELFF
j_gene: TRBJ1-1; d_gene: .; abundance: .; v_gene: TRBV2; CDR3nt: TGTGCCAGCAATAAGCACAGGGACACTGAAGCTTTCTTT; CDR3aa: CASNKHRDTEAFF
j_gene: TRBJ2-2; d_gene: .; abundance: .; v_gene: TRBV18; CDR3nt: TGTGCCAGCTCACCAGAAGCGTGGACCGGGGAGCTGTTTTTT; CDR3aa: CASSPEAWTGELFF
j_gene: TRBJ2-1; d_gene: TRBD2; abundance: .; v_gene: TRBV10-2; CDR3nt: TGCGCCAGAGCGGCTAGCGGGGCCTACAATGAGCAGTTCTTC; CDR3aa: CARAASGAYNEQFF